Below are 18 T cell receptor beta chains sequenced from a single sample in a study of blood T cell repertoires in COVID-19. The table came from immunoSEQ multiplex PCR; TCRdb's copy has only in-frame clones and leaves some out. The top ten clones hold less than 6.5% of a sample with about 59,000 clones, roughly 87% of them seen once. The source material was peripheral blood. All receptors come from an elderly man in a cohort sampled during active COVID-19.

The chain couples TRBV6-5 to TRBJ2-5; 8 bases map to TRBD2. This CDR3 has 13 amino acids. V shed 7 bases, J shed 3 bases, and the junction held 4 bases outside the gene matches. Per germline, CDR1 MNHEY and CDR2 SVGAGI. For the CDR3, the DNA is TGTGCCAGCAACCGAGCGGGAGAAGAGACCCAGTACTTC. This codes for CASNRAGEETQYF.

V gene TRBV9 combines with J gene TRBJ2-5; 7 positions match TRBD2. Germline V gives CDR1 SGDLS, CDR2 YYNGEE. Trimming removed 0 bases from V and 4 bases from J; junction bases left unmatched: 6. This CDR3 region has 15 residues. The CDR3 loop reads CASSVEAGVGETQYF. CDR3 DNA: TGTGCCAGCAGCGTAGAGGCGGGAGTTGGAGAGACCCAGTACTTC. Using reference TRBV9 and TRBJ2-5 for the parts outside the CDR3, the full variable domain is DSGVTQTPKHLITATGQRVTLRCSPRSGDLSVYWYQQSLDQGLQFLIQYYNGEERAKGNILERFSAQQFPDLHSELNLSSLELGDSALYFCASSVEAGVGETQYFGPGTRLLVL.

V gene TRBV27 combines with J gene TRBJ2-5; 13 nucleotides align to TRBD2. V dropped 3 bases and J dropped 2; count of bases not matched to a gene: 6. This CDR3 region has 17 residues. Germline V CDR1 and CDR2: MNHEY, SMNVEV (reference sequence). This CDR3 is CASSFLETSGRQETQYF. The CDR3 DNA sequence: TGTGCCAGCAGTTTCCTTGAGACTAGCGGGAGGCAAGAGACCCAGTACTTC.

The gene calls are TRBV6-5 and TRBJ2-5, with 8 bases identical to TRBD1. CDR3 length equals 13 residues. Germline V gene lookup returns CDR1 MNHEY and CDR2 SVGAGI. The ends lost 7 bases at V and 2 bases at J; junction bases unmatched: 3. The CDR3: CASNDRGQETQYF. The CDR3 DNA follows: TGTGCCAGCAACGACAGGGGTCAAGAGACCCAGTACTTC.

The chain has TRBV12-3 or TRBV12-4 and TRBJ1-2; TRBD1 agrees at 8 bases. The CDR3 spans 12 residues. With 5 bases clipped from V and 8 bases from J, the junction kept 4 bases outside the gene matches. The DNA of the CDR3 is TGTGCCAGCAGTAGGACAGGGTGGGGCTACACCTTC. Translation gives CASSRTGWGYTF.

The gene calls are TRBV29-1 and TRBJ1-2; TRBD1 matches 7 bases. The CDR3 spans 14 residues. CDR1 is SQVTM, CDR2 ANQGSEA, per germline. With 4 bases clipped from V and 5 bases from J, the junction kept 10 bases outside the gene matches. CDR3 nucleotide sequence: TGCAGCGTTGGACCCGAGGGGGCGCGGTATGGCTACACCTTC. It codes for CSVGPEGARYGYTF.

The chain is built from TRBV9 and TRBJ2-5, with TRBD2 identical over 14 bases. J gave up 2 bases and V 0 bases, and 0 bases lay outside the gene matches. This CDR3 contains 16 residues. The germline V gene has CDR1 SGDLS and CDR2 YYNGEE. The CDR3 DNA is TGTGCCAGCAGCGTAGGGACTAGCGGGGGGCAAGAGACCCAGTACTTC. Amino acids: CASSVGTSGGQETQYF.

V is TRBV7-3 and J is TRBJ2-1; the match to TRBD2 covers 11 bases. Trimming at V came to 5 bases and at J to 10 bases, leaving 4 bases not matched to a gene. The CDR3 contains 13 residues. Per germline, CDR1 SGHTA and CDR2 FQGTGA. For the CDR3, the DNA is TGTGCCAGCAGCCTTGGGACTAGCGGCGAGCAGTTCTTC. Amino acids: CASSLGTSGEQFF.

The rearrangement uses TRBV5-1 and TRBJ2-2; TRBD1 might be the D (6 bases). This CDR3 has 16 residues. Per germline, CDR1 SGHRS and CDR2 YFSETQ. Trimming removed 4 bases from V and 0 bases from J, with 13 bases in between. CDR3 coding DNA: TGCGCCAGCAGCCCCACAGGGTTTACGAACACCGGGGAGCTGTTTTTT. This sequence encodes CASSPTGFTNTGELFF.

This clone was counted between two and nine times. The germline gene is not matched at one end of the junction; a read error may be the cause. This chain joins TRBV7-7 and TRBJ2-5, with D maybe TRBD2 (6 bases). Germline CDR1 reads SSHAT; CDR2 reads FNYEAQ (reference sequence). This CDR3 spans 15 amino acids. The CDR3: CASSLGREWKETQYF. The CDR3 region has the DNA TGTGCTAGCAGCTTAGGTCGGGAGTGGAAAGAGACCCAGTACTTC.

The chain combines TRBV4-1 with TRBJ2-3; 11 bases are shared with TRBD2. The CDR3 has 16 amino acids. J gave up 5 bases and V 5 bases, and 9 bases lay outside the gene matches. Per the germline V gene, CDR1 is MGHRA and CDR2 is YSYEKL. The CDR3 loop is CASSDSGGANLDTQYF. CDR3 sequence (DNA): TGCGCCAGCAGCGATAGCGGGGGGGCGAATCTAGATACGCAGTATTTT.

The chain links TRBV30 to TRBJ1-2, with D unresolved. The CDR3 has 12 amino acids. Germline V gene data show CDR1 as GTSNPN and CDR2 as SVGIG (reference sequence). Trimming stripped 2 bases from V and 8 bases from J, with 12 bases between. The CDR3 nucleotides are TGTGCCTGGAGTCTTGACACTGGGGGCTACACCTTC. Residues: CAWSLDTGGYTF.

This clone is a singleton in its sample. The J gene is TRBJ1-1, the V gene TRBV2, with D possibly TRBD1 on 5 matching bases. The CDR3 is 14 amino acids. V was pared by 2 bases and J by 4 bases, with 11 bases between. Germline V gives CDR1 SNHLY, CDR2 FYNNEI. CDR3 sequence: CASSELGGSTEAFF. CDR3 nucleotides: TGTGCCAGCAGTGAACTCGGGGGGTCCACTGAAGCTTTCTTT.

The chain links TRBV5-1 to TRBJ1-2, with D possibly TRBD1 on 6 matching bases. Germline V gives CDR1 SGHRS, CDR2 YFSETQ. There are 17 residues in the CDR3. V was trimmed by 3 bases and J by 4 bases, leaving 22 bases between them. As DNA, the CDR3 is TGCGCCAGCAGCTCGCCCACCGCGGCAGGGGCCGGCTATGGCTACACCTTC. Its protein product is CASSSPTAAGAGYGYTF.

V gene TRBV30 combines with J gene TRBJ2-3; D is uncertain. CDR1 GTSNPN and CDR2 SVGIG come from the germline V gene (reference sequence). This CDR3 region has 12 residues. V lost 5 bases, J lost 0 bases, and 6 bases lay in between. The CDR3 spells CAWDNSTDTQYF. CDR3 nucleotide sequence: TGTGCCTGGGACAATAGCACAGATACGCAGTATTTT.

The gene calls are TRBV18 and TRBJ1-1; no reliable D call. V was shortened by 0 bases and J by 1 base, with 9 bases between the two germline ends. Germline loops: CDR1 KGHSH, CDR2 LQKENI. The CDR3 is made up of 15 amino acids. CDR3 amino acids: CASSPPLTSNTEAFF. Here the CDR3 DNA reads TGTGCCAGCTCACCACCCTTAACTTCGAACACTGAAGCTTTCTTT.

This clone was counted only a few times. The V call is TRBV7-9, the J call TRBJ2-3; TRBD2 agrees at 7 bases. This CDR3 comprises 14 residues. Germline loops: CDR1 SEHNR, CDR2 FQNEAQ (reference sequence). The V segment lost 4 bases and the J segment 2 bases; nucleotides outside the gene matches: 3. Here the CDR3 DNA reads TGTGCCAGCAGCTGGGAGGGGTCCACAGATACGCAGTATTTT. Translating it yields CASSWEGSTDTQYF.

The V gene is TRBV5-1, the J gene TRBJ2-7, with TRBD2 matching 10 bases. With 4 bases clipped from V and 2 bases from J, the junction kept 6 bases outside the gene matches. The CDR3 is 15 amino acids. The germline V gene has CDR1 SGHRS and CDR2 YFSETQ. CDR3 amino acids: CASSPGLALPYEQYF. CDR3 nucleotides: TGCGCCAGCAGCCCGGGACTAGCGCTTCCCTACGAGCAGTACTTC.